Listed below are T cell receptor beta chains from one sample, sequenced in a study of somatic mutations in cytotoxic T cells in rheumatoid arthritis. Here immunoSEQ multiplex PCR was the method, and the copy in TCRdb shows in-frame clones only, minus some. The sample holds more than 20,000 clones; approximately 81% are singletons and the top ten take 3.5% to 4.5%. The sequencing sample was made of CD8+ T cells sorted from blood. The receptors come from an adult with rheumatoid arthritis. Each CDR3 is given with its conserved first and last residue. Fields, in order: J gene, clone size, V gene, D gene, CDR3 protein, CDR3 DNA. A D gene is named only where the DNA matches it firmly. Clone size is shown for a subset of rows, as once, few, many or a class of expanded clone.

>TRBJ1-5|.|TRBV16|.
CASSHSEQPQHF
TGTGCCAGCAGCCATTCCGAACAGCCCCAGCATTTT
>TRBJ1-2|.|TRBV5-6|TRBD1
CASSPWGTGGDYGYTF
TGTGCCAGCAGCCCATGGGGAACAGGGGGGGACTATGGCTACACCTTC
>TRBJ2-1|.|TRBV7-9|TRBD2
CASSLGMGEGQFF
TGTGCCAGCAGCTTAGGTATGGGGGAGGGGCAGTTCTTC
>TRBJ2-3|.|TRBV7-8|.
CASSLVEGGVSDTQYF
TGTGCCAGCAGCTTAGTCGAGGGGGGGGTCTCAGATACGCAGTATTTT
>TRBJ1-5|.|TRBV6-1|.
CASSEWEVSSNQPQHF
TGTGCCAGCAGTGAATGGGAGGTTAGTAGCAATCAGCCCCAGCATTTT
>TRBJ2-1|.|TRBV2|TRBD2
CASSPSGGAFEQFF
TGTGCCAGCAGTCCTAGCGGGGGGGCATTTGAGCAGTTCTTC
>TRBJ2-2|.|TRBV6-6|TRBD1
CASSSTGFPSDGELFF
TGTGCCAGCAGTTCGACAGGGTTTCCGTCGGACGGGGAGCTGTTTTTT
>TRBJ1-2|.|TRBV13|.
CASSLGSNYGYTF
TGTGCCAGCAGTCTTGGATCTAACTATGGCTACACCTTC
>TRBJ2-5|.|TRBV13|.
CASSFGLRPQETQYF
TGTGCCAGCAGCTTCGGACTCAGGCCCCAAGAGACCCAGTACTTC
>TRBJ1-6|.|TRBV6-5|.
CASSYSGGYNSPLHF
TGTGCCAGCAGTTACTCAGGGGGATATAATTCACCCCTCCACTTT
>TRBJ1-4|.|TRBV2|.
CASSEKGDGGEKLFF
TGTGCCAGCAGTGAAAAGGGAGATGGGGGTGAAAAACTGTTTTTT
>TRBJ2-1|.|TRBV5-1|.
CASSLWGNDEQFF
TGCGCCAGCAGCTTGTGGGGGAACGATGAGCAGTTCTTC
>TRBJ2-7|.|TRBV10-3|TRBD1
CAIGVGQGAYEQYF
TGTGCCATCGGAGTTGGACAGGGGGCCTACGAGCAGTACTTC
>TRBJ2-3|.|TRBV27|.
CASHISGRTDTQYF
TGTGCCAGCCACATTAGCGGACGCACAGATACGCAGTATTTT
>TRBJ2-3|.|TRBV9|.
CASSADKSTDTQYF
TGTGCCAGCAGCGCAGATAAAAGCACAGATACGCAGTATTTT
>TRBJ2-7|.|TRBV19|TRBD1
CASSTVADRANEQYF
TGTGCCAGTAGTACCGTAGCGGACAGGGCCAACGAGCAGTACTTC
>TRBJ1-3|.|TRBV5-1|TRBD1
CASSLGSGTGMLVGNTIYF
TGCGCCAGCAGCTTGGGGTCCGGGACAGGGATGCTGGTTGGAAACACCATATATTTT
>TRBJ2-1|.|TRBV7-3|.
CASSLNTGFLNEQFF
TGTGCCAGCAGCTTAAACACAGGGTTTCTTAATGAGCAGTTCTTC
>TRBJ2-3|.|TRBV19|.
CASSSAPGSYTDTQYF
.
>TRBJ2-1|.|TRBV7-8|TRBD1
CASSLARGTGGEFF
TGTGCCAGCAGCTTAGCCAGGGGGACAGGGGGCGAGTTCTTC
>TRBJ2-3|few|TRBV13|TRBD2
CASSPTRAGGDTQYF
TGTGCCAGCAGCCCCACCAGAGCGGGGGGGGATACGCAGTATTTT
>TRBJ2-3|.|TRBV15|.
CATSRVVGQPTDTQYF
TGTGCCACCAGCAGAGTAGTAGGACAGCCGACAGATACGCAGTATTTT
>TRBJ2-7|.|TRBV27|.
CASWGLDSPYEQYF
TGTGCCTCTTGGGGGTTAGACTCCCCCTACGAGCAGTACTTC
>TRBJ1-2|few|TRBV7-9|.
CASSPELLTSNYGYTF
TGTGCCAGCAGCCCAGAATTACTCACATCAAACTATGGCTACACCTTC
>TRBJ2-2|.|TRBV5-1|TRBD1
CASSFTGAGELFF
TGCGCCAGCAGCTTTACAGGGGCCGGGGAGCTGTTTTTT
>TRBJ2-1|.|TRBV13|TRBD2
CASSLGLSGGAYNEQFF
TGTGCCAGCAGCTTAGGCCTTAGCGGGGGGGCTTACAATGAGCAGTTCTTC
>TRBJ1-6|.|TRBV6-6|.
CASSYGEGSYNSPLHF
TGTGCCAGCAGTTACGGGGAGGGTTCATATAATTCACCCCTCCACTTT
>TRBJ2-1|.|TRBV5-1|TRBD2
CASSLGSGGYNEQFF
TGCGCCAGCAGCTTGGGTAGCGGGGGGTACAATGAGCAGTTCTTC
>TRBJ2-2|.|TRBV5-1|TRBD2
CASSLSGGPTGELFF
TGCGCCAGCAGCTTAAGCGGGGGGCCCACCGGGGAGCTGTTTTTT
>TRBJ2-5|once|TRBV7-6|TRBD2
CASSPRTSGAETQYF
TGTGCCAGCAGCCCGCGAACTAGCGGCGCCGAGACCCAGTACTTC
>TRBJ2-7|.|TRBV11-2|.
CASSNYPQGAYEQYF
TGTGCCAGCAGCAATTATCCACAGGGAGCCTACGAGCAGTACTTC